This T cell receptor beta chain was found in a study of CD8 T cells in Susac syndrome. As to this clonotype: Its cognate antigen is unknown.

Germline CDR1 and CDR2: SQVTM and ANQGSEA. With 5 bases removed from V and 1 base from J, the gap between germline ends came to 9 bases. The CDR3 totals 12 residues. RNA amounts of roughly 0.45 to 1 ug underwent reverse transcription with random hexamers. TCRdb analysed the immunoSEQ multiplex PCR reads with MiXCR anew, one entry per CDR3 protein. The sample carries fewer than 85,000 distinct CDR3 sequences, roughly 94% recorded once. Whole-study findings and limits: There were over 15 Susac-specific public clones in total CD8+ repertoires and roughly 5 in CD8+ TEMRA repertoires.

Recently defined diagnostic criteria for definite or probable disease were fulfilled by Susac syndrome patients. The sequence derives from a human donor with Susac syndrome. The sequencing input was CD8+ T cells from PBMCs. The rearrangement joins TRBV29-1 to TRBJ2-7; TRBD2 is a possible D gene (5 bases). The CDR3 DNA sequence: TGCAGCGTTTTAGAGGGATCCTACGAGCAGTACTTC. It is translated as CSVLEGSYEQYF.